The T cell receptor (beta chain) described here comes from a study of spatial heterogeneity in lung cancer. MiXCR, run by TCRdb on the 5' RACE reads, gives a single entry per CDR3 protein. The sample includes approximately 13,000 distinct CDR3 sequences, around 5% of them seen just once. Study results and caveats: Tracking of tumor mutation counts was seen in expanded intratumoral alpha and beta TCR counts.

This clonotype was detected many times. Its antigen is unidentified. Time point in this sample: sample taken at primary tumor resection. The sequenced material consisted of unsorted whole RNA from tumor, nontumor lung or frozen PBMC. Per germline, CDR1 SEHNR and CDR2 FQNEAQ (reference sequence). The ends were cut back, 2 bases at V and 4 bases at J, with 11 bases in the middle. This CDR3 is 14 amino acids long. The chain carries TRBV7-9 and TRBJ1-2; D not certain. The sample consisted of lung tumor tissue, taken at surgery. This TCR derives from a male donor with early-stage non-small cell lung cancer. CDR3 sequence: CASSLTPGSYGYTF. Here the CDR3 DNA reads TGTGCCAGCAGCTTAACACCGGGGTCCTATGGCTACACCTTC.